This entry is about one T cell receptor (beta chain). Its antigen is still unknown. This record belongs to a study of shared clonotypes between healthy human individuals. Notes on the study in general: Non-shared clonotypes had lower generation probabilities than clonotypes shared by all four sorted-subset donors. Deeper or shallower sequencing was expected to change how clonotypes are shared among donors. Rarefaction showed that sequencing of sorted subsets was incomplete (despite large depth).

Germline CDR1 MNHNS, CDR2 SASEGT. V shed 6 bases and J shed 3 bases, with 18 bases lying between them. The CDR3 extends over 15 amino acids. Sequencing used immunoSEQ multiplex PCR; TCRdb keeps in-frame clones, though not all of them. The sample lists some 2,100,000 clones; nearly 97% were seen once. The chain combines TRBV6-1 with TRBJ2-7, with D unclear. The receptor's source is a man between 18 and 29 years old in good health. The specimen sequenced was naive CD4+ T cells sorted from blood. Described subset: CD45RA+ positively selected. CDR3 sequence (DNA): TGTGCCAGCAGCGCCCTAATGGTAGGGAACTACGAGCAGTACTTC. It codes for CASSALMVGNYEQYF.